This T cell receptor (beta chain) is drawn from a study of blood T cells in healthy people across ages. Study results and caveats: The authors considered diversity estimates from one million T cells to be underestimates.

Combining a sample-barcoded 5' primer with a J-beta primer mix, a second PCR ran for about 7 to 11 cycles. With 12 random nucleotides, a template-switch adaptor tagged each individual cDNA molecule. TCRdb fed the 5' RACE reads into MiXCR, producing one record per CDR3 protein. The table includes some 780,000 distinct CDR3 sequences, approximately 53% detected once. Each donor gave roughly 9.2 milliliters of peripheral blood. Samples each yielded at least 6 micrograms of total RNA. V shed 7 bases, J shed 1 base, and the junction held 10 bases outside the gene matches. CDR3 size: 15 residues. CDR1 is MNHNY and CDR2 is SVGAGI in the germline V gene (reference sequence). A few counts support this clonotype. Its antigen is undetermined.

V usage is TRBV6-6 and J usage is TRBJ2-7; 7 bases match TRBD2. The sample taken for sequencing was blood. The sequence was collected from a middle-aged man in good health. CDR3 amino acids: CASIDSGTGSYEQYF. CDR3 nucleotide sequence: TGTGCCAGCATAGACAGCGGGACTGGTTCCTACGAGCAGTACTTC.